This T cell receptor (beta chain) was captured by sequencing in a study of blood T cell repertoires in COVID-19. Study members were between about 18 and 100 years old and lived in 20 to 30 US regions. Recovery among Cohort 3 donors was established by two negative PCRs, clearance, or symptom resolution. The V gene's germline CDR1 is MDHEN and CDR2 SYDVKM. V shed 3 bases, J shed 8 bases, and the junction held 11 bases outside the gene matches. The CDR3 covers 16 residues. Authors' processing steps: Cell counts per sample came from amplifying reference gene primers. Sequencing used immunoSEQ multiplex PCR; TCRdb keeps in-frame clones, though not all of them. The V and J calls and clone size are taken from that table; D and trimming were inferred from the DNA. The sample records 250,000 or so clones, around 87% being singletons.

The chain joins TRBV28 to TRBJ2-1; TRBD2 matches at 9 bases. The source is a woman aged 50 to 60 who had recovered from COVID-19. Sample: PBMCs or T cells enriched from blood (not recorded which). The CDR3 region is CASSFPTSGGGDEQFF. The CDR3 nucleotides read TGTGCCAGCAGTTTCCCGACTAGCGGAGGGGGTGATGAGCAGTTCTTC.